A selection of T cell receptor beta chains follows, all from one sample in a study of cytomegalovirus exposure and HLA in healthy donors. Profiled with immunoSEQ multiplex PCR; TCRdb holds only in-frame clones, not every one. The table records about 160,000 clones, around 80% of them present only once. Sequenced: PBMCs. The receptors were gathered from a man aged 25-40 years in good health and CMV-seronegative. The CDR3 runs from the conserved cysteine through the conserved F or W. D genes are given only for firm matches. Clone size is shown for a subset of rows, as once, few, many or a class of expanded clone.

CASSVTLDRGRGEQYF	TGTGCCAGTAGTGTTACCCTGGACAGGGGGCGCGGGGAGCAGTACTTC	TRBD1	TRBV19	-	TRBJ2-7
CASTQTGTPNEKLFF	TGTGCCAGCACCCAGACGGGGACACCTAATGAAAAACTGTTTTTT	-	TRBV13	-	TRBJ1-4
CASSLTVENTEAFF	TGTGCCAGCAGCTTAACAGTAGAGAACACTGAAGCTTTCTTT	-	TRBV11-2	-	TRBJ1-1
CASSRTDYSQPQHF	TGTGCCAGCAGTCGGACAGACTACAGTCAGCCCCAGCATTTT	-	TRBV7-2	-	TRBJ1-5
CASSPPTRRSSYEQYF	TGTGCCAGCAGTCCCCCAACTAGAAGGAGCTCCTACGAGCAGTACTTC	-	TRBV28	-	TRBJ2-7
CASSFRADSYNEQFF	TGTGCCAGCAGTTTCAGGGCTGACTCCTACAATGAGCAGTTCTTC	-	TRBV6-5	once	TRBJ2-1
CASQGDTGELFF	TGTGCCAGCCAAGGGGATACCGGGGAGCTGTTTTTT	-	TRBV28	-	TRBJ2-2
CASSLRGQGDGTEAFF	TGTGCCAGCAGTTTAAGAGGACAGGGTGATGGCACTGAAGCTTTCTTT	TRBD1	TRBV28	-	TRBJ1-1
CASSSFGGKAIYEQYF	TGTGCCAGCAGCTCATTTGGGGGCAAGGCGATTTACGAGCAGTACTTC	-	TRBV7-8	few	TRBJ2-7
CASSSRDRGRTQYF	TGTGCCAGCAGTTCCCGGGACAGGGGGCGTACCCAGTACTTC	TRBD1	TRBV28	-	TRBJ2-5
CASSILAGRTDTQYF	TGTGCCAGTAGTATCCTGGCAGGGAGGACAGATACGCAGTATTTT	-	TRBV19	-	TRBJ2-3
CASKAGASPLHF	TGCGCCAGCAAGGCAGGGGCCTCACCCCTCCACTTT	-	TRBV5-1	-	TRBJ1-6
CASTPPGVGANVLTF	TGTGCCAGCACCCCTCCCGGGGTTGGGGCCAACGTCCTGACTTTC	-	TRBV11-1	-	TRBJ2-6
CASGYRAGANVLTF	TGTGCCAGCGGGTACAGGGCCGGGGCCAACGTCCTGACTTTC	-	TRBV11-2	-	TRBJ2-6
CASRPGLGNEKLFF	TGTGCCAGCAGGCCCGGACTTGGGAATGAAAAACTGTTTTTT	-	TRBV7-9	-	TRBJ1-4